This T cell receptor (beta chain) was sequenced in a study of radiotherapy plus CTLA-4 blockade in lung cancer. Only in-frame clones appear in the TCRdb table, and some are missing; sequencing was by immunoSEQ multiplex PCR. Of fewer than 75,000 clones detected, around 86% appear once; the ten largest clones hold 40%. This CDR3 contains 16 residues. CDR1 is GTSNPN, CDR2 SVGIG, per germline (reference sequence). After removal of 0 bases from V and 8 bases from J, the junction contained 7 bases not matched to a gene. Regarding the study as a whole: Increased serum interferon-beta after radiation also reportedly predicted response strongly. Expansion of tumor-derived TCR clones was observed in blood after radiotherapy plus ipilimumab.

This clone was seen a single time. Its specificity is unknown. Focal radiation plus CTLA-4 blockade with ipilimumab was given to patients with chemo-refractory metastatic non-small-cell lung cancer. The chain carries TRBV30 and TRBJ2-1; 13 nucleotides match TRBD2. This TCR was sampled from a human donor with non-small cell lung cancer that progressed on radiotherapy plus ipilimumab. The sample was peripheral blood, taken from a patient treated with radiotherapy plus ipilimumab. CDR3 coding DNA: TGTGCCTGGAGTGTAAGACTAGCGGGAGGAGGGGATGAGCAGTTCTTC. Residues: CAWSVRLAGGGDEQFF. The whole variable domain, filled in from reference TRBV30 and TRBJ2-1, reads SQTIHQWPATLVQPVGSPLSLECTVEGTSNPNLYWYRQAAGRGLQLLFYSVGIGQISSEVPQNLSASRPQDRQFILSSKKLLLSDSGFYLCAWSVRLAGGGDEQFFGPGTRLTVL.